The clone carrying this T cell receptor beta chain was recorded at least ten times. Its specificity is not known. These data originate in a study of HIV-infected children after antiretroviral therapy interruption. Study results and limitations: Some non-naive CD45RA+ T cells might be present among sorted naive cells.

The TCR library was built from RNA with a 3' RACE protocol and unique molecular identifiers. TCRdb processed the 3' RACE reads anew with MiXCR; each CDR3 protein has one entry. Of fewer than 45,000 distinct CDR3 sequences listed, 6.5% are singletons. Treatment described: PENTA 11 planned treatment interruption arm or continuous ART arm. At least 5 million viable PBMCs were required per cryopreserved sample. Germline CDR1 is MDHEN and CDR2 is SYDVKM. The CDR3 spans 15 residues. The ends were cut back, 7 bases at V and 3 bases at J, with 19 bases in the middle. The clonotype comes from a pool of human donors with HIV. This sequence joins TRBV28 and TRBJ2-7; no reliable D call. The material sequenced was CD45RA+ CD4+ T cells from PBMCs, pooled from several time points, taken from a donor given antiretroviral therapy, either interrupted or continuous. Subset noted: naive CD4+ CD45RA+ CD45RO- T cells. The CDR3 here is CASTLRSAFIYEQYF. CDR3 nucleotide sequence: TGTGCCAGCACCTTGCGGTCAGCCTTCATCTACGAGCAGTACTTC.